This paragraph covers one T cell receptor beta chain sequence. One junction end does not reproduce the germline sequence, and a read error may be involved. These data come from a study of cytomegalovirus exposure and HLA in healthy donors. Looking at the study overall: A preliminary data release comprised 70 million to 95 million unique TCRs obtained from HLA-typed donors.

The CDR3 has 14 residues. CDR1 SSHAT and CDR2 FNYEAQ come from the germline V gene (reference sequence). Researchers ran the PCR with 60 Vbeta and 13 Jbeta primers. Only in-frame clones appear in the TCRdb table, and some are missing; sequencing was by immunoSEQ multiplex PCR. This table holds around 76,000 clones. This receptor was obtained from a man aged 35-49 years in good health and CMV-seronegative. Sequencing was done on a sample of PBMCs. The chain uses TRBV7-7 and TRBJ1-3; D is uncertain. The chain's CDR3 is CASSSLKPHHTIYF. CDR3 in DNA: TGTGCTAGCAGCTCACTAAAGCCCCATCACACCATATATTTT.